This T cell receptor beta chain stems from a study of vaccination and CD4 T cells after COVID-19 (dated by TCRdb to about 2022). Regarding the research as a whole: Convalescent patients had a positive SARS-CoV-2 result on nasal swab PCR, and of these patients, several had mild disease and one had severe disease. The convalescent cohort included six males and four females, with two Hispanic individuals, seven Caucasians, two Asians and one multiracial person. Participants received two doses of either the Pfizer-BioNTech BNT162b2 vaccine (n=8) or the Moderna mRNA-1273 vaccine (n=2). Post-COVID blood samples were collected from convalescent patients a median of about 92 days after diagnosis, with a range of about 35 to 180 days. Post-vaccine blood samples were taken a median of around 70 days after the second vaccine dose, with a range of roughly 13 to 250 days. The cultures were stimulated with overlapping spike peptide pools from SARS-CoV-2 and from the common cold coronaviruses HCoV-NL63, HCoV-OC43 and HCoV-229E. Control cultures used a CEFX viral epitope pool as positive control, an HIV-1 Nef peptide pool as negative control, or no peptide. In under 13 COVID-19 convalescent patients and a handful of infection-naive healthy vaccine recipients, researchers compared the spike-specific CD4+ TCR repertoire from before mRNA vaccination with the repertoire from after. On the study overall, not on this receptor specifically: Of the vaccine-specific clones found in convalescent patients, nearly all (304 of 307) were mono-reactive for SARS-CoV-2 spike instead of being cross-reactive with common cold coronaviruses. In convalescent patients, a median around 90% of post-vaccine SARS-CoV-2-reactive clones were detected only after vaccination, suggesting vaccine-specific priming. Relatively few convalescent patients were included in the study, and early timepoints after natural infection were not analyzed. The median count of SARS-CoV-2-reactive clonotypes went up from 21 after infection to some 38 after vaccination, although the change was not significant.

Library construction relied on PCR. At the Johns Hopkins FTIC core, DNA from the cultured CD4+ T cells underwent TCR sequencing with the Oncomine TCR Beta short-read assay. Genomic DNA was extracted from the cultured CD4+ T cells with the QIAamp micro DNA kit. The Oncomine TCR Beta libraries from cultured CD4+ T cells were pooled using unique dual indexes and then sequenced on an Illumina iSeq 100. As for how the authors treated the data: Non-productive sequences were removed, and CDR3s that did not start with C, did not end with F or W, or were shorter than 7 amino acids were discarded. Antigen-specific clonotypes were identified with the MANAFEST web application by comparing peptide-stimulated wells with reference and other culture wells. Positive clones required FDR below 0.05, an odds ratio above 5, and productive frequency above 0.1% in at least two of three replicate wells. A clonotype was classed as cross-reactive if the clonotype showed significant expansion both in SARS-CoV-2 spike wells and in at least one common cold coronavirus spike condition. Using R version 3.6.1, CDR3 homology was evaluated through Levenshtein distances (stringdist) along with unrooted phylogenetic trees (ape). TCRdb reprocessed the public reads (quality trimming at Q25 with fastp, clone calling with MiXCR) and kept in-frame beta chains. A single entry per CDR3 protein holds the most common genes and DNA from its merged rows. The authors' filters were not applied to this entry. For this sample the table gives roughly 8,600 distinct CDR3 sequences, of which around 59% were detected only once. Of the sample, about 42% falls within the top ten clones.

As to this clonotype: Its antigen has not been determined. Per-base quality was not reported, and no clone a single base away is much larger than it.

What the treatment or condition label conveys for this sample: roughly nine-day PBMC culture with coronavirus spike peptide pools or control peptides (ViraFEST assay). The ViraFEST assay, used in the study, expanded antigen-specific T cells with peptide pools and then identified the expanded clonotypes through TCR sequencing. The convalescent patients' positive SARS-CoV-2 PCR tests fell between March and December 2020, which was before the Alpha, Beta and Delta variants emerged in the United States. Each well held 2.2 million or so PBMCs cultured with roughly 9.2 ug/ml peptide pools in IMDM containing approximately 5% human AB serum and approximately 10 IU/ml IL-2. Half of the culture medium was replaced with fresh IL-2-containing medium on days 3 and 7. CD4+ T cells were isolated after 10 days of culture through negative selection using the EasySep CD4+ T cell isolation kit. PBMCs were separated from whole blood using Ficoll-Paque Plus gradient centrifugation and then either used fresh or cryopreserved at -140C. Culture conditions were generally each tested in triplicate wells.

What was sequenced was CD4+ T cells from blood, cultured in vitro. This TCR was recovered from a human donor who had recovered from COVID-19.

The DNA sequence reads TGTGCCAGTAGTATAGACCCCTTTATTACAGGGTTCCCTGAAGCTTTCTTT. Protein translation: CASSIDPFITGFPEAFF. The chain couples TRBV19 to TRBJ1-1; TRBD1 could be the D gene, as 6 bases match. CDR1 is given as LNHDA and CDR2 as SQIVND, both from the germline V gene (reference sequence). The CDR3 contains 17 residues, cysteine and phenylalanine counted. The retained sequence is limited to the CDR3, 51 bases, with the frame set at the first base. The germline ends are 20 bases apart after V is trimmed by 0 bases and J by 6 bases.